Listed here are 9 T cell receptor beta chains from one sample, sequenced in a study of T cell changes during pregnancy in multiple sclerosis. Only in-frame clones appear in the TCRdb table, and some are missing; sequencing was by immunoSEQ multiplex PCR. The profile covers about 28,000 clones, with nearly 90% appearing a single time and approximately 0.77% taken by the ten largest. The source material was CD4+ T cells from peripheral blood mononuclear cells, sampled in the second trimester of pregnancy. The receptors were sampled from a female donor with multiple sclerosis, enrolled in a pregnancy study.

The rearrangement uses TRBV6-6 and TRBJ2-3; 8 bases align to TRBD2. The CDR3 runs 15 residues. Germline V gene data show CDR1 as MNHNY and CDR2 as SVGAGI (reference sequence). V lost 6 bases and J lost 0; bases outside the gene matches: 5. In DNA form, the CDR3 reads TGTGCCAGCAGGAGAAGCGGGGGAAGCACAGATACGCAGTATTTT. It encodes CASRRSGGSTDTQYF.

This clone was seen only once. This chain joins TRBV9 and TRBJ1-3; D might be TRBD1 (5 bases). The CDR3 covers 17 residues. The V gene lost 0 bases and the J gene lost 2 bases, with 15 bases spanning the gap. The V gene's germline CDR1 is SGDLS and CDR2 YYNGEE. CDR3: CASSVEGTAYPGNTIYF. The CDR3 nucleotides are TGTGCCAGCAGCGTAGAAGGGACTGCGTACCCTGGAAACACCATATATTTT.

The chain carries TRBV5-6 and TRBJ1-4; D gene uncertain. V dropped 3 bases and J dropped 7 bases, with 10 bases sitting between them. CDR1 and CDR2 from the germline V gene are SGHDT and YYEEEE. The CDR3 has 13 residues. The DNA of the CDR3 is TGTGCCAGCAGCTGGGCGACGACTGAAAAACTGTTTTTT. Protein sequence: CASSWATTEKLFF. The full variable domain, its missing parts supplied by reference TRBV5-6 and TRBJ1-4, is DAGVTQSPTHLIKTRGQQVTLRCSPKSGHDTVSWYQQALGQGPQFIFQYYEEEERQRGNFPDRFSGHQFPNYSSELNVNALLLGDSALYLCASSWATTEKLFFGSGTQLSVL.

This clone has just one count. V is TRBV5-4 and J is TRBJ1-2; TRBD1 is a possible D gene (5 bases). The CDR3 runs to 15 residues. Trimming took 2 bases from V and 4 from J, leaving 15 bases between them. The germline V gene has CDR1 SGHNT and CDR2 YYREEE (reference sequence). CDR3 residues: CASSFPRPDSYGYTF. CDR3 bases: TGTGCCAGCAGCTTCCCCCGACCTGACAGCTATGGCTACACCTTC.

This clone was recorded only once. The rearrangement joins TRBV28 to TRBJ2-5; TRBD1 aligns across 8 bases. This CDR3 spans 17 amino acids. CDR1 and CDR2 (germline): MDHEN, SYDVKM. V was pared by 4 bases and J by 5 bases, with 15 bases of the junction left unmatched. The CDR3: CASSSLLGQGPRETQYF. CDR3 DNA: TGTGCCAGCAGTTCCCTCCTTGGACAGGGCCCTAGGGAGACCCAGTACTTC.

V usage is TRBV2 and J usage is TRBJ1-1; a weak D match, TRBD1 (6 bases). The CDR3 extends over 15 amino acids. V was pared by 4 bases and J by 4 bases, with 16 bases between. Germline V gene data show CDR1 as SNHLY and CDR2 as FYNNEI. The CDR3 nucleotides are TGTGCCAGCAGTGGGGCACAGGGCCTTTTCACTGAAGCTTTCTTT. Protein: CASSGAQGLFTEAFF.

V gene TRBV10-3 combines with J gene TRBJ1-3, with D perhaps matching TRBD1 (6 bases). The CDR3 has 16 amino acids. Trimming pared 6 bases from V and 4 bases from J, leaving 19 bases between. From germline, CDR1 is ENHRY and CDR2 SYGVKD. The CDR3: CAISARGSRGGNTIYF. The DNA for the CDR3 is TGTGCCATCAGCGCCAGGGGCAGCCGCGGCGGAAACACCATATATTTT.

This clone was seen a single time. The chain recombines TRBV7-2 with TRBJ1-1; D remains ambiguous. The V end was cut by 1 base, the J end by 6 bases, with 12 bases between. This CDR3 comprises 14 residues. Germline V lookup: CDR1 SGHTA, CDR2 FQGNSA. The CDR3 protein is CASSLGGHRAEAFF. DNA for the CDR3: TGTGCCAGCAGCTTAGGAGGGCACAGAGCTGAAGCTTTCTTT.

The J gene is TRBJ1-4, the V gene TRBV19; TRBD1 agrees at 7 bases. This CDR3 comprises 16 residues. J gave up 7 bases and V 5 bases, and 13 bases lay outside the gene matches. CDR1 LNHDA and CDR2 SQIVND come from the germline V gene (reference sequence). The CDR3 reads CASSPQVAGGREKLFF. The CDR3 nucleotides are TGTGCCAGTAGTCCCCAGGTGGCAGGGGGGCGTGAAAAACTGTTTTTT.